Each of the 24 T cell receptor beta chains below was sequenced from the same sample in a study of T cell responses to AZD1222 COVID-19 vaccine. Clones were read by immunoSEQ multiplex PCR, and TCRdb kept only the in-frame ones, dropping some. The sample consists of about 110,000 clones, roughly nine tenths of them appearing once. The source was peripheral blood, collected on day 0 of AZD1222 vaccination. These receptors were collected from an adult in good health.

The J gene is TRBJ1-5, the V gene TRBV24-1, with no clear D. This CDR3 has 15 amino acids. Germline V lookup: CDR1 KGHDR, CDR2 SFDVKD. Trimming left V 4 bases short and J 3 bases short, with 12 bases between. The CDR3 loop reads CATSDPTLVNQPQHF. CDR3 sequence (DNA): TGTGCCACCAGTGACCCGACATTGGTCAATCAGCCCCAGCATTTT.

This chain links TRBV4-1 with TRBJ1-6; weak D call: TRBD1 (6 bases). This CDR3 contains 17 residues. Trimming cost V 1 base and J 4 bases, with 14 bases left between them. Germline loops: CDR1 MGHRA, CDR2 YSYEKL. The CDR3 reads CASSQAFRTDYNSPLHF. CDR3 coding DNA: TGCGCCAGCAGCCAAGCCTTCCGGACAGATTATAATTCACCCCTCCACTTT.

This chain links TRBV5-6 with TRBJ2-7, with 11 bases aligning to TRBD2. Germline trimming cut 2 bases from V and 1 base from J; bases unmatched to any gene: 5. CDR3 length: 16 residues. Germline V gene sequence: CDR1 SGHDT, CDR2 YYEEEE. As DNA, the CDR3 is TGTGCCAGCAGCTTTTTCTGGACTAGCGGGTCCTACGAGCAGTACTTC. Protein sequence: CASSFFWTSGSYEQYF. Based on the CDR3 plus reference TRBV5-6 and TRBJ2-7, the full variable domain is DAGVTQSPTHLIKTRGQQVTLRCSPKSGHDTVSWYQQALGQGPQFIFQYYEEEERQRGNFPDRFSGHQFPNYSSELNVNALLLGDSALYLCASSFFWTSGSYEQYFGPGTRLTVT.

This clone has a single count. In DNA, the CDR3 is TGTGCCAGTAGTATGGGGACTAGCGGATTCAATGAGCAGTTCTTC. As protein: CASSMGTSGFNEQFF. V usage is TRBV19 and J usage is TRBJ2-1; the match to TRBD2 covers 11 bases. In germline, CDR1 is LNHDA, CDR2 SQIVND (reference sequence). The V segment lost 3 bases and the J segment 6 bases; nucleotides outside the gene matches: 4. The CDR3 contains 15 residues.

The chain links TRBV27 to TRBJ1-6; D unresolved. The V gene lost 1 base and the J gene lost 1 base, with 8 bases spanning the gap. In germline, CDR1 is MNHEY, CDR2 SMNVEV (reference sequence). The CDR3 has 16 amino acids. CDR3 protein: CASSLLLGSYNSPLHF. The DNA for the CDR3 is TGTGCCAGCAGTTTATTGCTCGGGTCCTATAATTCACCCCTCCACTTT.

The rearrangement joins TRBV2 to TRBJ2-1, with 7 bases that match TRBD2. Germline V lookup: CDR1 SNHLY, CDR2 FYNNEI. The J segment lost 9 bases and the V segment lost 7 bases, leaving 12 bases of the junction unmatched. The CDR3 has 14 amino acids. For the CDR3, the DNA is TGTGCCAGCATCAGAGCGGGATCGATTAGTGAGCAGTTCTTC. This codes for CASIRAGSISEQFF. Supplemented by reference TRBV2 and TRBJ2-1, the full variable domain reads EPEVTQTPSHQVTQMGQEVILRCVPISNHLYFYWYRQILGQKVEFLVSFYNNEISEKSEIFDDQFSVERPDGSNFTLKIRSTKLEDSAMYFCASIRAGSISEQFFGPGTRLTVL.

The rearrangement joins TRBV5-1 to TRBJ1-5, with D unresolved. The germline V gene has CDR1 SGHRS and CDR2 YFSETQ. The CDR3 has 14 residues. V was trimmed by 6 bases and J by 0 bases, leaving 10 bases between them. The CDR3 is CASKEGTSNQPQHF. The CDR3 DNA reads TGCGCCAGCAAGGAGGGAACTAGCAATCAGCCCCAGCATTTT.

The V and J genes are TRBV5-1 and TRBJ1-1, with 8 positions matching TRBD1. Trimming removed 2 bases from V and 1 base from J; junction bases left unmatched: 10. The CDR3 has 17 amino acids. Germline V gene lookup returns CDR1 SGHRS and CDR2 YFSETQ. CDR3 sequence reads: CASSFEQGAIGNTEAFF. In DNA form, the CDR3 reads TGCGCCAGCAGCTTCGAGCAGGGGGCTATCGGGAACACTGAAGCTTTCTTT.

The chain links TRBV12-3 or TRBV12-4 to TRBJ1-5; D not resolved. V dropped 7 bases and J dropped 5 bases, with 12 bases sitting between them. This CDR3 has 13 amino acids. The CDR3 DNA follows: TGTGCCAGCAAGGAGCAGATTGATCAGCCCCAGCATTTT. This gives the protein CASKEQIDQPQHF.

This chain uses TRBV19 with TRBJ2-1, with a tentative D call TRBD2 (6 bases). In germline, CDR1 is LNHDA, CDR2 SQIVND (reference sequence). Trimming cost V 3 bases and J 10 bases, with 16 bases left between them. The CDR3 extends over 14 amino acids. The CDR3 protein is CASSIGQRVGEQFF. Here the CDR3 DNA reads TGTGCCAGTAGTATCGGTCAGCGGGTAGGGGAGCAGTTCTTC.

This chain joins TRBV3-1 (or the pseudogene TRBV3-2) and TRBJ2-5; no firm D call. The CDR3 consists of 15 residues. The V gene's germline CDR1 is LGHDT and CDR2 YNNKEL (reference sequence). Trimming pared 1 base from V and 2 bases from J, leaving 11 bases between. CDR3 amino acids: CASSQGTSRQETQYF. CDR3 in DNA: TGTGCCAGCAGCCAAGGGACCTCACGGCAAGAGACCCAGTACTTC.

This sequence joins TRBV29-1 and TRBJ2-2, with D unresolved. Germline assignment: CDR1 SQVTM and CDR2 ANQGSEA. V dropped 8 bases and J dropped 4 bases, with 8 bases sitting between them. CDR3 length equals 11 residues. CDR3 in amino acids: CSCTATGELFF. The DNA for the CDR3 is TGCAGCTGTACAGCCACCGGGGAGCTGTTTTTT.

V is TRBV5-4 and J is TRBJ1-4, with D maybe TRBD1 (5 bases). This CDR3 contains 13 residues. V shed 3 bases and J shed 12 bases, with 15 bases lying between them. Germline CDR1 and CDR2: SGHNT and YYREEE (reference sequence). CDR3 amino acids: CASSWDRQDELFF. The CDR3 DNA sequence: TGTGCCAGCAGCTGGGACCGCCAGGACGAACTGTTTTTT.

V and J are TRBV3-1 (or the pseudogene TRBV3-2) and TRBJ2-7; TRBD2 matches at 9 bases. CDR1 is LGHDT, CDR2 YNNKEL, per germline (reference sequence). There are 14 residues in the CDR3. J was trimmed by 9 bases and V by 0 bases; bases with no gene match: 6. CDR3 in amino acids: CASSQDSLAGRQYF. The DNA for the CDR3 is TGTGCCAGCAGCCAAGATTCCCTAGCGGGAAGGCAGTACTTC.

The CDR3 loop is CASSPTSGRAAINEQFF. In nucleotides, the CDR3 is TGCGCCAGCAGCCCTACTAGCGGGAGGGCCGCGATCAATGAGCAGTTCTTC. J is TRBJ2-1 and V is TRBV5-1, with 13 nucleotides matching TRBD2. CDR3 length: 17 amino acids. V gave up 4 bases and J gave up 6 bases; unmatched junction bases: 10. CDR1 is SGHRS, CDR2 YFSETQ, per germline.

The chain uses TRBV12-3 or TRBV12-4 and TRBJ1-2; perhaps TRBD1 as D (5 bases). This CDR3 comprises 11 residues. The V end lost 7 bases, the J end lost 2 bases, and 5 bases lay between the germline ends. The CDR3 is CASNRNYGYTF. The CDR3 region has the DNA TGTGCCAGCAACAGGAACTATGGCTACACCTTC.

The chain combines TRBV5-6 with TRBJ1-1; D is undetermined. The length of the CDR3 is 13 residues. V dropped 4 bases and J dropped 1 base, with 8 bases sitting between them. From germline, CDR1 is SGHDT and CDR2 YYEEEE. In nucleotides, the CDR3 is TGTGCCAGCAGCCCCGGAACGAACACTGAAGCTTTCTTT. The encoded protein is CASSPGTNTEAFF.

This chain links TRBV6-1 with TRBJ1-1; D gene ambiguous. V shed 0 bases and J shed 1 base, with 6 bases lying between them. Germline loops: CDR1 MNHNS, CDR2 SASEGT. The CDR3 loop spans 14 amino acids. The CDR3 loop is CASSEAKENTEAFF. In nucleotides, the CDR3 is TGTGCCAGCAGTGAAGCGAAGGAGAACACTGAAGCTTTCTTT.

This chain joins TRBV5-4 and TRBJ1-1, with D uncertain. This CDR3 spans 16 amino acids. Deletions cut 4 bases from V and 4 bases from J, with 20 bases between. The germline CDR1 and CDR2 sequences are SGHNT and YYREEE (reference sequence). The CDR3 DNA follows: TGTGCCAGCAGCGGAATGACGGCCTTCACGTTCACTGAAGCTTTCTTT. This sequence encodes CASSGMTAFTFTEAFF.

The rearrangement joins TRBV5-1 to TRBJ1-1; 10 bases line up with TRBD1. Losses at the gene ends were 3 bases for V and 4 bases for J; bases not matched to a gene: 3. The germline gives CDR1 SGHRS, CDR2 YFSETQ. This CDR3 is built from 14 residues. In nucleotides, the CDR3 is TGCGCCAGCAGCTCGACAGGGGGCCGCACTGAAGCTTTCTTT. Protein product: CASSSTGGRTEAFF.

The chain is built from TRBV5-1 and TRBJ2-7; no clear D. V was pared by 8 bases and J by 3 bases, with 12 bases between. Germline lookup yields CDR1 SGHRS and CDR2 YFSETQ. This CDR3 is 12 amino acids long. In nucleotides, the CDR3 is TGCGCCAGTAACCGAAACAGCTACGAGCAGTACTTC. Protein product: CASNRNSYEQYF.

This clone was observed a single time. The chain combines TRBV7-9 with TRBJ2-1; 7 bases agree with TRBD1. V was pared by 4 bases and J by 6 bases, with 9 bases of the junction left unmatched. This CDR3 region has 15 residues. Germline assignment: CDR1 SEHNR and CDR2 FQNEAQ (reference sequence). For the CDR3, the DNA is TGTGCCAGCAGCTCTTCACAGGGGACGAGCAATGAGCAGTTCTTC. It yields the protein CASSSSQGTSNEQFF. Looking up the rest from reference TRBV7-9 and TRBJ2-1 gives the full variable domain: DTGVSQNPRHKITKRGQNVTFRCDPISEHNRLYWYRQTLGQGPEFLTYFQNEAQLEKSRLLSDRFSAERPKGSFSTLEIQRTEQGDSAMYLCASSSSQGTSNEQFFGPGTRLTVL.

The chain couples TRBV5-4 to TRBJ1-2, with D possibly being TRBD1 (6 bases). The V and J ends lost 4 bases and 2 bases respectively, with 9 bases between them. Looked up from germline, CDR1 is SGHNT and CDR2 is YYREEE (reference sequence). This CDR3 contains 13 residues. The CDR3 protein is CASSAGHNYGYTF. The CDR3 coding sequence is TGTGCCAGCAGCGCGGGACACAACTATGGCTACACCTTC.

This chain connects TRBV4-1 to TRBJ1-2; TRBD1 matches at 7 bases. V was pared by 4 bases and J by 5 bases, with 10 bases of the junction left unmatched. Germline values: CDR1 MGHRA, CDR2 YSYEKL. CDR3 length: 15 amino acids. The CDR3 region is CASSRPDRDLYGYTF. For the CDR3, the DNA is TGCGCCAGCAGCCGCCCCGACAGGGATTTATATGGCTACACCTTC.